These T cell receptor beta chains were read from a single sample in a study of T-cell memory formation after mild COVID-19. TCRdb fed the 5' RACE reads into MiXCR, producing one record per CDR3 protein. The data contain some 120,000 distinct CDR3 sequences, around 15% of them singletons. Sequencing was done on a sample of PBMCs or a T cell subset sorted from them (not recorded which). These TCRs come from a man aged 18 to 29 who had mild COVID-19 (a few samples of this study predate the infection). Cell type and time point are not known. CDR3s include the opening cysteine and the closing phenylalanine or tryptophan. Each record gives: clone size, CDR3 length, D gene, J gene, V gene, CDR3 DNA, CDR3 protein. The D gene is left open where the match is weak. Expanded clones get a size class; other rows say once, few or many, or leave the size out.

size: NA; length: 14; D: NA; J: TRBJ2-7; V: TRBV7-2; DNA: TGTGCCAGCAGCTTAATGGAAGTTGTCAACGAGCAGTACTTC; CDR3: CASSLMEVVNEQYF
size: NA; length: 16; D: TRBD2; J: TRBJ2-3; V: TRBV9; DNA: TGTGCCAGCAGCTCCCGGGGACTAGCGCCCGGAGATACGCAGTATTTT; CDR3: CASSSRGLAPGDTQYF
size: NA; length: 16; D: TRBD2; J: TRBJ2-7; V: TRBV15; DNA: TGTGCCACCAGCAGAGATTTTGGGCGGGGAGGGGACGAGCAGTACTTC; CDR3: CATSRDFGRGGDEQYF
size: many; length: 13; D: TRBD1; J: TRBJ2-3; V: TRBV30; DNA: TGTGCCTGGAGTGTACAGGGGGCAGATACGCAGTATTTT; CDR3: CAWSVQGADTQYF
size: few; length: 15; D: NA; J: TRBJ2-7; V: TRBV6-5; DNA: TGTGCCAGCAGTTACTCGCAGGCAAGCTCCTACGAGCAGTACTTC; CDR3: CASSYSQASSYEQYF
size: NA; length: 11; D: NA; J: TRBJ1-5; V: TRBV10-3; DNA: TGTGCCTCCGGACCTAATCAGCCCCAGCATTTT; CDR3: CASGPNQPQHF
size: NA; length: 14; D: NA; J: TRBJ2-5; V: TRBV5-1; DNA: TGCGCCAGCAGCTTGTCGATCCTCCAAGGGACCCAGTACTTC; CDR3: CASSLSILQGTQYF
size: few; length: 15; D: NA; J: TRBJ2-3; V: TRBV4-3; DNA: TGCGCCAGCAGCCAAGAATTCCTAAGCACAGATACGCAGTATTTT; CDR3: CASSQEFLSTDTQYF
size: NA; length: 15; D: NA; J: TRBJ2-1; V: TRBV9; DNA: TGTGCCAGCAGCGTCCGCGGGGGCCGCCTCGATGAGCAGTTCTTC; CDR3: CASSVRGGRLDEQFF
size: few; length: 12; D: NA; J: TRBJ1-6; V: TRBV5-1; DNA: TGCGCCAGCAGCCGGGGGCCTTCACCCCTCCACTTT; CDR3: CASSRGPSPLHF
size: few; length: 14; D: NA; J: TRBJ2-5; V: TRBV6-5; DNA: TGTGCCAGCAGTTACGGAGAATTACAAGAGACCCAGTACTTC; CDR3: CASSYGELQETQYF
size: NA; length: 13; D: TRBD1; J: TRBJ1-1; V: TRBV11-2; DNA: TGTGCCAGCAGGGTCGACAGGGGGGGTAAGGCTTTCTTT; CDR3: CASRVDRGGKAFF
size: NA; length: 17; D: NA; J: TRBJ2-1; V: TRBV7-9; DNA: TGTGCCAGCAGCCCCCCCGGGACGGGGCCGCTGCTCAATGAGCAGTTCTTC; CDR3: CASSPPGTGPLLNEQFF
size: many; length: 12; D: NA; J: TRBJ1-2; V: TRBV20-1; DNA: TGCAGTGCGGCAGCCAGCCTTTATGGCTACACCTTC; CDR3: CSAAASLYGYTF
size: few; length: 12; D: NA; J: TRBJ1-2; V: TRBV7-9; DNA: TGTGCCAGCAGCCCCAGGGAGCATGGCTACACCTTC; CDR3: CASSPREHGYTF
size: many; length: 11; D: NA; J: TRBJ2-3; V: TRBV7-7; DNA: TGTGCCAGCACCGAAGCAGATACGCAGTATTTT; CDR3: CASTEADTQYF
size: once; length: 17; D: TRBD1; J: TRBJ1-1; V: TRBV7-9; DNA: TGTGCAAGCAGCCCCGGGACAGGGGTCTCTAGGTTCGCTGAAGCTTTCTTT; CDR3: CASSPGTGVSRFAEAFF
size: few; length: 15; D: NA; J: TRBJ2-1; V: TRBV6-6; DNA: TGTGCCAGCAGTCCCGTGATGGTGCCCCGGGACGGACAGTTCTTC; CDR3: CASSPVMVPRDGQFF
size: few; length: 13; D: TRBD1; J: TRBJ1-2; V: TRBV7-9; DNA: TGTGCCAGCAGCTCCCTCGGACAGGGCGACTACACCTTC; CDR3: CASSSLGQGDYTF
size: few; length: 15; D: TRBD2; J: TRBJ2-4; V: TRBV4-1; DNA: TGCGCCAGCAGCCTCCTAAGCGGGGGGGCCACCATTCAGTACTTC; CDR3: CASSLLSGGATIQYF
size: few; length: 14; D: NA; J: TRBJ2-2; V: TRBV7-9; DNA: TGTGCCGGACGAGCGGAAGCGAACACCGGGGAGCTGTTTTTT; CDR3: CAGRAEANTGELFF
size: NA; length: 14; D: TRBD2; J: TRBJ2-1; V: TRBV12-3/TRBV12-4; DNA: TGTGCCAGCAGCCTTAGCGGGTCGCCTAATGAGCAGTTCTTC; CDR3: CASSLSGSPNEQFF
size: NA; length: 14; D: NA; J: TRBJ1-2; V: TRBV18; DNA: TGTGCCAGCTCACCACCGGCTCAGGGGTCTGGCTACACCTTC; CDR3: CASSPPAQGSGYTF
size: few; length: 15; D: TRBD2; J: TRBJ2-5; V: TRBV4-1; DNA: TGCGCCAGCAGCCAACGAGCGGGGTACCAAGAGACCCAGTACTTC; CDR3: CASSQRAGYQETQYF
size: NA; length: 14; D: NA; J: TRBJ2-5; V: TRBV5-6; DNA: TGTGCCAGCAGCCCGCTCGGGGCGCGTGAGACCCAGTACTTC; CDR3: CASSPLGARETQYF
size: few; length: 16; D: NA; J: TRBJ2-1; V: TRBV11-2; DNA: TGTGCCAGCAGCGCCACCCCTGTGAAACAGGAGGATGAGCAGTTCTTC; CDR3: CASSATPVKQEDEQFF
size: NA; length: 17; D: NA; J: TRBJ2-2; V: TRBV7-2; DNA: TGTGCCAGCAGCTTAGACGCTTGGGCGGCGAACACCGGGGAGCTGTTTTTT; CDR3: CASSLDAWAANTGELFF
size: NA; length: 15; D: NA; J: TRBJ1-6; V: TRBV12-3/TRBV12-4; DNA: TGTGCCAGCAGCTCCTCAGTAGGGGGGCTATCACCCCTCCACTTT; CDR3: CASSSSVGGLSPLHF
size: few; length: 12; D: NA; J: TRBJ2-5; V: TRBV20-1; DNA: TGCAGTGCTTTTAAAGGGACCGAGACCCAGTACTTC; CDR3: CSAFKGTETQYF
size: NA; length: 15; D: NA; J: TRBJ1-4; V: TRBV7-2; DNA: TGTGCCAGCAGCCCCAGCCAGGTTACTAATGAAAAACTGTTTTTT; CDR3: CASSPSQVTNEKLFF
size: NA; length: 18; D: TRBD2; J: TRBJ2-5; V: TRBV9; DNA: TGTGCCAGCAGCCGAGGGGCTAGCGGGGGCCTGGGGGAAGAGACCCAGTACTTC; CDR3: CASSRGASGGLGEETQYF
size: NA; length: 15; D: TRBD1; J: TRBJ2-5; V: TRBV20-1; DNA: TGCAGTGCTGTGACAGGGGGGCCCCCGGAATGGACCCAGTACTTC; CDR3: CSAVTGGPPEWTQYF
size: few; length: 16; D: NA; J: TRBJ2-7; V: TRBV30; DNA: TGTGCCTGGAGTGGCGAGGGGGGCAGGTCGGAACGGTGGCAGTACTTC; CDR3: CAWSGEGGRSERWQYF
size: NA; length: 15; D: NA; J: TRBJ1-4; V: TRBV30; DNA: TGTGCCTGGAGTGTAGGGTCCGGAGGAAATGAAAAACTGTTTTTT; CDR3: CAWSVGSGGNEKLFF
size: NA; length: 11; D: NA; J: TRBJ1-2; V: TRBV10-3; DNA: TGTGCCATCAGTGATGGCTGGTACTACACCTTC; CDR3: CAISDGWYYTF